This T cell receptor beta chain was identified during a study of T cells in Graves' hyperthyroidism and ophthalmopathy. Study-level results: Stable hyperthyroidism was separated from ophthalmopathy by a model based on 13 V-J features.

There are 15 residues in the CDR3. J lost 5 bases, V lost 2 bases, and 6 bases had no gene match. The germline V gene encodes CDR1 DFQATT and CDR2 SNEGSKA (reference sequence). This clonotype was detected ten times or more. The antigen is unknown. RNA transcripts gave rise to amplified TCR beta CDR3 regions. An initial round of RT-PCR targeting the TCR CDR3 relied on the HTBI primer set. TCRdb fed the multiplex PCR reads into MiXCR, producing one record per CDR3 protein. The top ten hold approximately 5.7% of the sample, which has a few hundred thousand distinct CDR3 sequences, roughly 13% seen once. V gene TRBV20-1 combines with J gene TRBJ2-2, with 9 bases identical to TRBD1. The specimen sequenced was blood. This TCR was recovered from a woman aged 25 to 39 with Graves' hyperthyroidism that later progressed to Graves' ophthalmopathy. The CDR3 reads CSARLGQGGTGELFF. CDR3 in DNA: TGCAGTGCTAGACTGGGACAGGGAGGAACCGGGGAGCTGTTTTTT.